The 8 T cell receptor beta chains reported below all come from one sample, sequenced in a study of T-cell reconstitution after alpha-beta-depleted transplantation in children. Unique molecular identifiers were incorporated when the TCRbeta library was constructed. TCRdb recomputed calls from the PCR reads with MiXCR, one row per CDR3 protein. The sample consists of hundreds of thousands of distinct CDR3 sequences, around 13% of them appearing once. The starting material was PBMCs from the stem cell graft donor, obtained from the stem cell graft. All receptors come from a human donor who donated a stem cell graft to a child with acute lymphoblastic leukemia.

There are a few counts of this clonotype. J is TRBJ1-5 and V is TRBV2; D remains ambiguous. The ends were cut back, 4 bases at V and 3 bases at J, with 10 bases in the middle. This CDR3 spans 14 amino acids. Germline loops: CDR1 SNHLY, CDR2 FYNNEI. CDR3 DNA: TGTGCCAGCAGTGGGAACAGATACAATCAGCCCCAGCATTTT. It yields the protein CASSGNRYNQPQHF.

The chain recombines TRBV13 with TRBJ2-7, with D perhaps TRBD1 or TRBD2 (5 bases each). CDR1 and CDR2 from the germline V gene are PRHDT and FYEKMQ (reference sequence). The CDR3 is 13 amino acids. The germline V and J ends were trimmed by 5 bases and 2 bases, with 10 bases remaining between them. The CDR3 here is CASSPGSPYEQYF. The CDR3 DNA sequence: TGTGCCAGCAGCCCAGGGAGCCCCTACGAGCAGTACTTC.

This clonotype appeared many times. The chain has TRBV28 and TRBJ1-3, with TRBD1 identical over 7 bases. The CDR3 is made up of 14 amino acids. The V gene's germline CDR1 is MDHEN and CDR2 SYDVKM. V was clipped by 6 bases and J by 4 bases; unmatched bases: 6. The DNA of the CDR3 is TGTGCCAGCAGATCTCCGGGACAGGGAAACACCATATATTTT. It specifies CASRSPGQGNTIYF.

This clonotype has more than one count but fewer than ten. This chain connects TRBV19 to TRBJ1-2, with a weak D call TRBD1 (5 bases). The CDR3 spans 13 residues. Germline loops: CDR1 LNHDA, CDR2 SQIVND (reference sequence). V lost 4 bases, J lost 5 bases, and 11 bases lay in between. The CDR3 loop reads CASSTSGRYGYTF. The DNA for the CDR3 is TGTGCCAGTAGTACGTCAGGGCGGTATGGCTACACCTTC.

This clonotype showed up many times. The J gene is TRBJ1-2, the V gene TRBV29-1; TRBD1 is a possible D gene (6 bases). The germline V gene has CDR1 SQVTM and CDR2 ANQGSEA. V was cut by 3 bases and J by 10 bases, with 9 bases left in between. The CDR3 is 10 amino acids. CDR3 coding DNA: TGCAGCGTTGACCCAGGGGACTACACCTTC. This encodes CSVDPGDYTF.

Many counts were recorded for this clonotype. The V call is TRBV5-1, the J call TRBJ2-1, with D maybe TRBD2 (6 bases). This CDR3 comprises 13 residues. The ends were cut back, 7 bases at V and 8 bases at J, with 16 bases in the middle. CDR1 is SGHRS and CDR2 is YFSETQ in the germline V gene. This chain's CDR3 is CASDGGPGDEQFF. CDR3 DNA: TGCGCCAGCGATGGAGGGCCGGGAGATGAGCAGTTCTTC.

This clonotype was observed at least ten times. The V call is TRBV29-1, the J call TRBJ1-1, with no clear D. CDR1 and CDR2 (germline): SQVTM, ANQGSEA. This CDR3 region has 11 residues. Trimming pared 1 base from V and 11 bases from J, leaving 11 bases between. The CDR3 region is CSVEGGTVAFF. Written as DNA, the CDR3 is TGCAGCGTTGAAGGAGGAACAGTGGCTTTCTTT.

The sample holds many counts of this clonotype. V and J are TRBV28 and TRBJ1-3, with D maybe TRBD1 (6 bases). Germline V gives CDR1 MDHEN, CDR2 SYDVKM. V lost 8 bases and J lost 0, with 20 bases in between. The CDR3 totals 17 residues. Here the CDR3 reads CASRLRESRGSGNTIYF. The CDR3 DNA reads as TGTGCCAGCCGTCTGAGGGAGAGCAGGGGCTCTGGAAACACCATATATTTT.